This TCR beta chain came from a study of OX40 agonist ivuxolimab in advanced cancers. Study summary: Patients undergoing dose escalation presented with hepatocellular carcinoma, melanoma, renal cell or head and neck cancer.

Overall study findings and caveats: Expanded clones belonging to CD8+ T cells outnumbered, on average, those of CD4+.

Blood specimens came from baseline, cycle 4 day 1, and cycle 7 day 1. The CDR3 has 13 residues. The ends were cut back, 5 bases at V and 7 bases at J, with 12 bases in the middle. Germline values: CDR1 MNHNY, CDR2 SVGAGI (reference sequence). Data came from immunoSEQ multiplex PCR; TCRdb stores just in-frame clones and leaves some out. The table records over 50,000 clones, about 88% of them present only once. Concerning this clone: The antigen is undetermined.

The sample in question was CD4+ or CD8+ T cells sorted from blood, obtained in a trial of the OX40 agonist ivuxolimab. The TCR sequence derives from an adult with an advanced solid tumor such as melanoma, head and neck, liver or kidney cancer. The chain uses TRBV6-6 and TRBJ1-5; D not certain. The CDR3, as DNA: TGTGCCAGCAGTCCAACAATGAGGCAGCCCCAGCATTTT. Amino acid sequence: CASSPTMRQPQHF.